This TCR beta chain was sequenced for a study of T-cell memory formation after mild COVID-19. For the study at large: TCR clusters largely stayed donor specific. Whole-study results and caveats: Second-wave clones that peaked on day 37 lacked confirmed SARS-CoV-2 specificity.

Turning to this clonotype: What it binds is unknown.

Constant-segment-primed 5'RACE gave TCR alpha and TCR beta cDNA libraries with sample barcodes and UMIs. TCRdb independently ran MiXCR on the 5' RACE reads; one entry per CDR3 protein. Here the sample spans hundreds of thousands of distinct CDR3 sequences, around 30% being singletons. Per germline, CDR1 ENHRY and CDR2 SYGVKD. V was cut by 2 bases and J by 5 bases, with 12 bases left in between. The CDR3 loop spans 14 amino acids. Input material: PBMCs or a T cell subset sorted from them (not recorded which). The receptor comes from an adult woman who had mild COVID-19 (a few samples of this study predate the infection). Cell type and time point are not known. This chain links TRBV10-3 with TRBJ1-2, with TRBD1 as a possible D gene (5 bases). The CDR3 is CAISELGTLYGYTF. CDR3 in DNA: TGTGCCATCAGTGAGCTCGGGACTCTTTATGGCTACACCTTC.